These T cell receptor beta chains were read from a single sample in a study of a mutant IDH1 vaccine in newly diagnosed glioma. The repertoire was sequenced with immunoSEQ multiplex PCR; TCRdb's copy has only in-frame clones and lacks some. Counted here are some 70,000 clones, approximately 85% occurring once; the ten biggest clones make up about 7.5%. Specimen: PBMCs, collected from a glioma patient treated with radiotherapy, temozolomide or both. Source of these receptors: a man in his forties or fifties with glioma. CDR3s include the opening cysteine and the closing phenylalanine or tryptophan. The D gene is left open where the match is weak. Clone size is given for some rows only: seen once, a few or many times, or a class if the clone is expanded.

J gene,D gene,V gene,clone size,CDR3 length,CDR3 protein,CDR3 DNA
TRBJ1-1,TRBD1,TRBV9,-,18,CASSGTNRGRSGNTEAFF,TGTGCCAGCAGCGGAACGAACAGGGGGCGCTCGGGGAACACTGAAGCTTTCTTT
TRBJ2-7,TRBD1,TRBV5-1,-,15,CASSKSGQVTREQYF,TGCGCCAGCAGCAAATCGGGACAGGTTACTCGCGAGCAGTACTTC
TRBJ1-5,-,TRBV10-3,-,17,CAISRHPGVMSNQPQHF,TGTGCCATCAGTCGCCATCCAGGGGTAATGAGCAATCAGCCCCAGCATTTT
TRBJ1-6,TRBD1,TRBV5-1,-,19,CASSLAEDRERAYNSPLHF,TGCGCCAGCAGCTTGGCCGAGGACAGGGAAAGGGCTTATAATTCACCCCTCCACTTT
TRBJ2-7,TRBD1,TRBV7-2,-,18,CASSLVGTGLVGSYEQYF,TGTGCCAGCAGCTTAGTGGGGACAGGCCTTGTTGGGTCCTACGAGCAGTACTTC
TRBJ1-2,TRBD1,TRBV5-6,-,19,CASSSTGGQGPFFDYGYTF,TGTGCCAGCAGCTCAACCGGGGGACAGGGCCCTTTTTTTGACTATGGCTACACCTTC
TRBJ2-5,-,TRBV19,-,13,CATQDGGQETQYF,TGTGCCACCCAGGACGGAGGTCAAGAGACCCAGTACTTC
TRBJ2-7,-,TRBV5-1,-,14,CASGAGGPLNEQYF,TGCGCCAGCGGGGCTGGGGGGCCCTTGAACGAGCAGTACTTC
TRBJ2-3,-,TRBV25-1,-,15,CASSEPLASTDTQYF,TGTGCCAGCAGCGAGCCTCTAGCGAGCACAGATACGCAGTATTTT
TRBJ1-1,-,TRBV20-1,-,11,CSARAAREAFF,TGCAGTGCTAGAGCGGCCCGGGAAGCTTTCTTT
TRBJ1-6,-,TRBV7-8,-,15,CASSLGQGYNSPLHF,TGTGCCAGCAGCTTAGGGCAGGGTTATAATTCACCCCTCCACTTT
TRBJ2-2,-,TRBV28,-,12,CASMGNTGELFF,TGTGCCAGCATGGGGAACACCGGGGAGCTGTTTTTT
TRBJ1-3,-,TRBV30,-,14,CAWSGRGAGNTIYF,TGTGCCTGGAGTGGGCGTGGAGCTGGAAACACCATATATTTT
TRBJ2-2,-,TRBV5-4,few,14,CASSPPGYTGELFF,TGTGCCAGCAGTCCTCCGGGGTACACCGGGGAGCTGTTTTTT
TRBJ2-7,-,TRBV5-4,-,14,CASSLEQEAYEQYF,TGTGCCAGCAGCTTAGAACAGGAAGCATACGAGCAGTACTTC
TRBJ1-4,TRBD1,TRBV5-4,-,15,CASSPGQGESEKLFF,TGTGCCAGCAGCCCGGGACAGGGTGAAAGTGAAAAACTGTTTTTT
TRBJ1-4,TRBD1,TRBV27,-,14,CASRRTGGNEKLFF,TGTGCCAGCAGGCGGACAGGTGGTAATGAAAAACTGTTTTTT
TRBJ2-7,-,TRBV29-1,-,11,CSGVGADEQYF,TGCAGCGGTGTGGGGGCAGACGAGCAGTACTTC
TRBJ2-7,TRBD1,TRBV19,-,15,CASSIGQGISYEQYF,TGTGCCAGTAGTATAGGACAGGGGATCTCCTACGAGCAGTACTTC
TRBJ2-1,TRBD2,TRBV28,once,17,CASSLLASGGPNNEQFF,TGTGCCAGCAGTTTATTGGCTAGCGGGGGACCAAACAATGAGCAGTTCTTC
TRBJ2-1,-,TRBV2,-,16,CASSEIDSQPYNEQFF,TGTGCCAGCAGTGAAATAGACAGCCAGCCCTACAATGAGCAGTTCTTC
TRBJ2-7,TRBD2,TRBV5-1,-,14,CASSLGSGGYEQYF,TGCGCCAGCAGCTTGGGTAGCGGGGGCTACGAGCAGTACTTC
TRBJ1-3,-,TRBV6-5,few,16,CASSYAGHLSGNTIYF,TGTGCCAGCAGTTACGCGGGGCACCTATCTGGAAACACCATATATTTT
TRBJ2-3,TRBD2,TRBV14,once,18,CASSQERRASGAGDTQYF,TGTGCCAGCAGCCAAGAGAGAAGAGCTAGCGGGGCGGGGGATACGCAGTATTTT
TRBJ2-3,-,TRBV7-6,-,16,CASSLSMIGGPDTQYF,TGTGCCAGCAGCCTATCGATGATCGGGGGTCCAGATACGCAGTATTTT
TRBJ1-5,-,TRBV6-5,-,15,CASSRGTQSSQPQHF,TGTGCCAGCAGTCGAGGAACCCAATCATCCCAGCCCCAGCATTTT
TRBJ2-2,TRBD2,TRBV13,-,18,CASSLGLTSGGRTGELFF,TGTGCCAGCAGCTTAGGCCTTACTAGCGGGGGGAGAACCGGGGAGCTGTTTTTT
TRBJ1-4,-,TRBV7-9,-,13,CASSWGNNEKLFF,TGTGCCAGCAGTTGGGGGAATAATGAAAAACTGTTTTTT
TRBJ2-2,-,TRBV29-1,-,15,CSVEGGQGRTGELFF,TGCAGCGTTGAGGGCGGTCAGGGGAGGACCGGGGAGCTGTTTTTT
TRBJ1-2,-,TRBV4-1,-,14,CASSQVDSLYGYTF,TGCGCCAGCAGCCAAGTCGACAGCCTATATGGCTACACCTTC
TRBJ2-1,-,TRBV5-1,-,14,CASSLDSVYNEQFF,TGCGCCAGCAGCTTGGATTCGGTGTACAATGAGCAGTTCTTC
TRBJ1-2,TRBD1,TRBV10-1,-,17,CASTEGSTFRDRVGYTF,TGCGCCAGCACCGAGGGGTCAACTTTCCGGGACAGGGTTGGCTACACCTTC
TRBJ2-3,TRBD2,TRBV10-3,-,17,CAISESGLAASTDTQYF,TGTGCCATCAGTGAGTCGGGACTAGCGGCTAGCACAGATACGCAGTATTTT
TRBJ1-1,TRBD1,TRBV7-8,-,12,CASGDRVTEAFF,TGTGCCAGCGGGGACAGAGTCACTGAAGCTTTCTTT
TRBJ1-2,-,TRBV29-1,-,11,CSVGNWGGYTF,TGCAGCGTTGGTAACTGGGGTGGCTACACCTTC
TRBJ1-6,-,TRBV5-1,-,17,CASSSATGIGYNSPLHF,TGCGCCAGCAGCTCCGCTACAGGGATCGGATATAATTCACCCCTCCACTTT
TRBJ2-1,TRBD2,TRBV7-3,-,14,CASSLTSGAREQFF,TGTGCCAGCAGCCTGACTAGCGGGGCCCGAGAGCAGTTCTTC
TRBJ2-2,TRBD1,TRBV10-3,-,13,CAIRAGGTGELFF,TGTGCCATCAGGGCAGGGGGCACCGGGGAGCTGTTTTTT
TRBJ1-4,-,TRBV6-1,-,14,CASNLGGGGEKLFF,TGTGCCAGCAACCTTGGGGGGGGAGGGGAAAAACTGTTTTTT